The 2 T cell receptor beta chains below all came from one sample that was sequenced in a study of molecular identifiers for immune sequencing clone quantification. One entry per CDR3 protein, called by TCRdb with MiXCR from the PCR reads. The sample has 45,000 to 60,000 distinct CDR3 sequences; just over 35% are singletons. The sample taken for sequencing was naive CD8+ T cells from blood, with Jurkat cell RNA spiked in. Noted subset: FACS-sorted CD8+CD4-CCR7+CD45RA+ naive T cells. The receptor set was obtained from a human donor in good health. Some libraries in this study had Jurkat cell RNA spiked in.

The rearrangement uses TRBV28 and TRBJ1-2; D may be TRBD1 (5 bases). Trimming stripped 3 bases from V and 6 bases from J, with 14 bases between. The CDR3 has 14 residues. CDR1 MDHEN and CDR2 SYDVKM come from the germline V gene. The DNA for the CDR3 is TGTGCCAGCAGTTTCGTAGGGTCGGGGGATGGCTACACCTTC. Translated: CASSFVGSGDGYTF.

About this clonotype itself: A read error may be the cause here, since a much bigger clone is one base away. DNA for the CDR3: TGCAGCGTGGTCCCGCCAGAGTATGGCTACACCTTC. Translated, it gives CSVVPPEYGYTF. V usage is TRBV29-1 and J usage is TRBJ1-2; the D is unclear. V lost 6 bases and J 5 bases, leaving 13 bases between the germline ends. There are 12 residues in the CDR3. Germline-derived CDR1 and CDR2 are SQVTM and ANQGSEA. Together with reference TRBV29-1 and TRBJ1-2, the CDR3 gives the full variable domain: SAVISQKPSRDICQRGTSLTIQCQVDSQVTMMFWYRQQPGQSLTLIATANQGSEATYESGFVIDKFPISRPNLTFSTLTVSNMSPEDSSIYLCSVVPPEYGYTFGSGTRLTVV.